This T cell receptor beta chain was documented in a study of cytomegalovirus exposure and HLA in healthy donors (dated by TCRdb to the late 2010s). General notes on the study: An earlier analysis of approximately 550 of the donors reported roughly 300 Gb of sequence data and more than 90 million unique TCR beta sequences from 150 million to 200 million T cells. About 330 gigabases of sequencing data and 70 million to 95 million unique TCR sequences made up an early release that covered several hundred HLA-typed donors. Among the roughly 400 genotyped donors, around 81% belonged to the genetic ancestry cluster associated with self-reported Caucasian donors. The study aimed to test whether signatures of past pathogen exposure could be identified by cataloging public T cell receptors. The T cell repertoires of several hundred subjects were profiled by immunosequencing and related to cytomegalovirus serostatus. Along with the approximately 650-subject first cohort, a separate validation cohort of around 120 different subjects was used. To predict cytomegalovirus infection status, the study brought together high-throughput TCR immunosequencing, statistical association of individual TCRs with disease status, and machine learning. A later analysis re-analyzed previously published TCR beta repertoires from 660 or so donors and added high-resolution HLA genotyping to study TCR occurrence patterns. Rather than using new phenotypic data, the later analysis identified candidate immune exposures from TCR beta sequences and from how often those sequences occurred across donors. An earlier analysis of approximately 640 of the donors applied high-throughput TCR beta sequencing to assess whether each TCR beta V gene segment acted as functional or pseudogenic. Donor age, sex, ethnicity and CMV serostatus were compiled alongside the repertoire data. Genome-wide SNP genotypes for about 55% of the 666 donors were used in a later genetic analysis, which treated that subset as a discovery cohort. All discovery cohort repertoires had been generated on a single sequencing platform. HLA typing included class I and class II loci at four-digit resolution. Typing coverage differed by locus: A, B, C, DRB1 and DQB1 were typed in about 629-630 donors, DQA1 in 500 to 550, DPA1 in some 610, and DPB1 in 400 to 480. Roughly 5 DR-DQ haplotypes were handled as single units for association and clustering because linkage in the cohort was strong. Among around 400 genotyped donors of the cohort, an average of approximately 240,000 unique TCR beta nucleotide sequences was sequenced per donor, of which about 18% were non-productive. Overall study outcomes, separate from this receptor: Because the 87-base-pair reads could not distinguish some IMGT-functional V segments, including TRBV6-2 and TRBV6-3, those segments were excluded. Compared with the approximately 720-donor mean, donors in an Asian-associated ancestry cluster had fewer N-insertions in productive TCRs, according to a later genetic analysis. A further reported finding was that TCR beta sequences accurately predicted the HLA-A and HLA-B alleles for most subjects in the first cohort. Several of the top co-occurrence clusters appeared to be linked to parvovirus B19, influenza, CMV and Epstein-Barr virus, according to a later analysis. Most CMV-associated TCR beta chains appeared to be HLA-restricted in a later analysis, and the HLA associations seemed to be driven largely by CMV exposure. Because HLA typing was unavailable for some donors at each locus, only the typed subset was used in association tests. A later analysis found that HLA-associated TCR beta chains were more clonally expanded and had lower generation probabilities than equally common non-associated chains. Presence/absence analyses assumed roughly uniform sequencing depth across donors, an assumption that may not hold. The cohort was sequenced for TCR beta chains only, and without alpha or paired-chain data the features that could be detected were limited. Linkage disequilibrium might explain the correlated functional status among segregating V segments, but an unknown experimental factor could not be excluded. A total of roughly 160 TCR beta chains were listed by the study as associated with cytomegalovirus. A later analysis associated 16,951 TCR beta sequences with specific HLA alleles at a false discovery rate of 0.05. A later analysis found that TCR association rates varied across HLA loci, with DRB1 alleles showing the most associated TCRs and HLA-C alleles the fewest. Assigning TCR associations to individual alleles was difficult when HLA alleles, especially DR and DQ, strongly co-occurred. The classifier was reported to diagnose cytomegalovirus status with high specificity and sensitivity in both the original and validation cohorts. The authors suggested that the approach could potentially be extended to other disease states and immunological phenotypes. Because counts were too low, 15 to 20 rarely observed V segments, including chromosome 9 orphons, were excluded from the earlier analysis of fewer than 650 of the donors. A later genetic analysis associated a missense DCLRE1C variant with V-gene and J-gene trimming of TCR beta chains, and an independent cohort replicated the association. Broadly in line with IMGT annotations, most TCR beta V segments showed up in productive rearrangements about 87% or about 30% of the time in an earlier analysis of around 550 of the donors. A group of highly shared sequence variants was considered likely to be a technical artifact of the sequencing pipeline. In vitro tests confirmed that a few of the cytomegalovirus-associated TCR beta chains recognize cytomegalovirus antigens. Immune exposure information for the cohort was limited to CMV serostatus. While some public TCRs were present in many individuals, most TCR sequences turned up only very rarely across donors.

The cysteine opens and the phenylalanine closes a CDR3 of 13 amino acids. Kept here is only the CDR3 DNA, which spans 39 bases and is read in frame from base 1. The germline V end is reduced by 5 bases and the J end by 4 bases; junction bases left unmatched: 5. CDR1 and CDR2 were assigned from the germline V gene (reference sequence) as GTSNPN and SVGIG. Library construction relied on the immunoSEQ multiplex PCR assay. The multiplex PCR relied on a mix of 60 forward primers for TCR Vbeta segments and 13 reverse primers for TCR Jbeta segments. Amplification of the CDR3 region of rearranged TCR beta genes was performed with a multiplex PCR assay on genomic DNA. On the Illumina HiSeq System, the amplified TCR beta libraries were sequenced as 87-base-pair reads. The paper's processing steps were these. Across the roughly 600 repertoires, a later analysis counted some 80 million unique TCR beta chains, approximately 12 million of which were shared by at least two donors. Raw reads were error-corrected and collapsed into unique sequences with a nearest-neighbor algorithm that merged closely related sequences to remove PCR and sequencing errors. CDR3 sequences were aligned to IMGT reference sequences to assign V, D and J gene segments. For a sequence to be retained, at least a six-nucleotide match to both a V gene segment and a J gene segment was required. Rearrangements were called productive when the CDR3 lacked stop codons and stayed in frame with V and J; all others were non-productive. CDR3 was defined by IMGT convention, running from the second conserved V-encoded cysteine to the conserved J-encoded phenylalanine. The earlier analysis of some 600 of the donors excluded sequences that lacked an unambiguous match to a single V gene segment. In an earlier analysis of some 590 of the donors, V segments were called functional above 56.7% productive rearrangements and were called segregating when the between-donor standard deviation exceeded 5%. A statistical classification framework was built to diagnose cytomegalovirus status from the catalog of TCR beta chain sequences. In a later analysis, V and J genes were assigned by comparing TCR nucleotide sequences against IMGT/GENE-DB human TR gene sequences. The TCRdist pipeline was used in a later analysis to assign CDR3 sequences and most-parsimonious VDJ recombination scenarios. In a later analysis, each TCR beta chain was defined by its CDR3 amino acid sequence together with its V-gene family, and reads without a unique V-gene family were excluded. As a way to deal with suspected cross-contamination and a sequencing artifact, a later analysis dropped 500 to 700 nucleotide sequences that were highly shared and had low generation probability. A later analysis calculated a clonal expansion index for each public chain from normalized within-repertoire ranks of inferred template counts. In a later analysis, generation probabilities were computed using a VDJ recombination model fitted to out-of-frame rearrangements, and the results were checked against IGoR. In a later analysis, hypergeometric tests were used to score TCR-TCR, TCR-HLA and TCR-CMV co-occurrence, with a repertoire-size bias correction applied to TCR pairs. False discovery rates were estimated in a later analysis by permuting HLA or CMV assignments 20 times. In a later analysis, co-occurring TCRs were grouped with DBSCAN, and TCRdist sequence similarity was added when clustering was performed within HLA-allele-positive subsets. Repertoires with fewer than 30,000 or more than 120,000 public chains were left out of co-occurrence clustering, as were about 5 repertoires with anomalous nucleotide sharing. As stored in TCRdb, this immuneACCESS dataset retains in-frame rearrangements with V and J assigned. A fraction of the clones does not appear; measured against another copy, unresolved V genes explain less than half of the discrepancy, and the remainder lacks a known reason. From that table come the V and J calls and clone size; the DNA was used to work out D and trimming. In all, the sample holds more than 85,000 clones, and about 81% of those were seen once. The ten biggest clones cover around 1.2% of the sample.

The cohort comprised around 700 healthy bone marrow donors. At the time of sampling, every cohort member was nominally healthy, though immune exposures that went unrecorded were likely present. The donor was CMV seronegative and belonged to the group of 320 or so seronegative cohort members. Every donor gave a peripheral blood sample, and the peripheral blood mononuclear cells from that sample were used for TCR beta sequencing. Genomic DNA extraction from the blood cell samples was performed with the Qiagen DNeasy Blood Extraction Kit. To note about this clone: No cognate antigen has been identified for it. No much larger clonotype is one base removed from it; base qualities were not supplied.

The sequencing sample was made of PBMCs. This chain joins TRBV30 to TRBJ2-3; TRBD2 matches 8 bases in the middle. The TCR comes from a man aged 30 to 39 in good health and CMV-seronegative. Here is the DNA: TGTGCCTGGGGGGGCGGGAGGTCAGATACGCAGTATTTT. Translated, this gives CAWGGGRSDTQYF.